A selection of T cell receptor beta chains follows, all from one sample in a study of T-cell reconstitution after alpha-beta-depleted transplantation in children. TCRdb re-derived calls from the PCR reads in MiXCR, one entry per CDR3 protein. The repertoire includes about 600,000 distinct CDR3 sequences, approximately 22% of them detected once, and about 14% sits in the top ten. The sample here was PBMCs, mostly from graft donor cells, taken 360 days after TCRalphabeta/CD19-depleted stem cell transplant. These TCRs come from a boy under two years old who had a stem cell transplant for acute myeloid leukemia, so the T cells may come from the graft donor. Both conserved end residues are part of each CDR3. Each record gives: V gene, D gene, J gene, clone size, CDR3 DNA, CDR3 protein. A D gene is named only where the DNA matches it firmly. Part of the rows lack a size; the others show once, few, many or a class for expanded clones.

v_call: TRBV5-1
d_call: -
j_call: TRBJ2-2
clone_size: -
cdr3_nt: TGCGCCAGCAGCTTCGGACAGCCCGCCGGGGAGCTGTTTTTT
cdr3_aa: CASSFGQPAGELFF

v_call: TRBV2
d_call: -
j_call: TRBJ2-1
clone_size: -
cdr3_nt: TGTGCCAGCAGTGAACTCCGGGCAGACTACAATGAGCAGTTCTTC
cdr3_aa: CASSELRADYNEQFF

v_call: TRBV11-3
d_call: -
j_call: TRBJ2-1
clone_size: -
cdr3_nt: TGTGCCAGCAGCTTCGACGGGCGTTCCTACAATGAGCAGTTCTTC
cdr3_aa: CASSFDGRSYNEQFF

v_call: TRBV10-3
d_call: -
j_call: TRBJ1-1
clone_size: -
cdr3_nt: TGTGCCATCAGTGAGTCTACAGTGAACACTGAAGCTTTCTTT
cdr3_aa: CAISESTVNTEAFF

v_call: TRBV21-1
d_call: -
j_call: TRBJ1-1
clone_size: -
cdr3_nt: TGTGCCAGCAGCAAGGAAGGGGGCACTGAAGCTTTCTTT
cdr3_aa: CASSKEGGTEAFF

v_call: TRBV6-1
d_call: -
j_call: TRBJ1-5
clone_size: few
cdr3_nt: TGTGCCAGCAGCCCCGTCCCGGGGAATAGCAATCAGCCCCAGCATTTT
cdr3_aa: CASSPVPGNSNQPQHF

v_call: TRBV12-3/TRBV12-4
d_call: -
j_call: TRBJ2-5
clone_size: many
cdr3_nt: TGTGCCAGCAGTCGACTTTTCTCGGTACAGGGCGAGAAGCACCAAGAGACCCAGTACTTC
cdr3_aa: CASSRLFSVQGEKHQETQYF

v_call: TRBV12-3/TRBV12-4
d_call: -
j_call: TRBJ1-1
clone_size: -
cdr3_nt: TGTGCCAGCAGGTACAGGTTAGGCACTGAAGCTTTCTTT
cdr3_aa: CASRYRLGTEAFF

v_call: TRBV20-1
d_call: -
j_call: TRBJ1-1
clone_size: -
cdr3_nt: TGCAGTGCTAGAGATGGGTCGTTAGGCACTGAAGCTTTCTTT
cdr3_aa: CSARDGSLGTEAFF

v_call: TRBV28
d_call: -
j_call: TRBJ1-2
clone_size: few
cdr3_nt: TGTGCCAGCAGACAGCCCGCTAACTATGGCTACACCTTC
cdr3_aa: CASRQPANYGYTF

v_call: TRBV7-8
d_call: TRBD1
j_call: TRBJ2-3
clone_size: few
cdr3_nt: TGTGCCAGCAGCCCCTCTTACCTGGTCGGACAGGGGGCTGTAGATACGCAGTATTTT
cdr3_aa: CASSPSYLVGQGAVDTQYF

v_call: TRBV29-1
d_call: TRBD1
j_call: TRBJ2-5
clone_size: many
cdr3_nt: TGCAGCGTAGAACGGACAGGGGGCGCGGGAGAGACCCAGTACTTC
cdr3_aa: CSVERTGGAGETQYF

v_call: TRBV20-1
d_call: TRBD2
j_call: TRBJ2-3
clone_size: once
cdr3_nt: TGCAGTGCTACCGATTACCATTCGGCGGGGGGTTTAACAGATACGCAGTATTTT
cdr3_aa: CSATDYHSAGGLTDTQYF

v_call: TRBV7-9
d_call: TRBD1
j_call: TRBJ2-7
clone_size: -
cdr3_nt: TGTGCCAGCAGCTTGGGGACAGGGAAAATGGCGTACGAGCAGTACTTC
cdr3_aa: CASSLGTGKMAYEQYF

v_call: TRBV6-2/TRBV6-3
d_call: -
j_call: TRBJ2-1
clone_size: -
cdr3_nt: TGTGCCAGCACCTCTATAGGGGGGGGACGAAACAATGAGCAGTTCTTC
cdr3_aa: CASTSIGGGRNNEQFF

v_call: TRBV5-1
d_call: TRBD2
j_call: TRBJ2-1
clone_size: many
cdr3_nt: TGCGCCAGCAGCTTAAGACTAGCGGGGAACGATGAGCAGTTCTTC
cdr3_aa: CASSLRLAGNDEQFF

v_call: TRBV12-3/TRBV12-4
d_call: -
j_call: TRBJ2-6
clone_size: few
cdr3_nt: TGTGCCAGCAGTTTTCTCGGTTGGGCCAACGTCCTGACTTTC
cdr3_aa: CASSFLGWANVLTF

v_call: TRBV6-1
d_call: -
j_call: TRBJ2-7
clone_size: once
cdr3_nt: TGTGCCAGCAGTCGGGACACGAGCTCCTACGAGCAGTACTTC
cdr3_aa: CASSRDTSSYEQYF

v_call: TRBV7-3
d_call: -
j_call: TRBJ2-2
clone_size: few
cdr3_nt: TGTGCCAGCAGCCCCCTCCTGTTTTTT
cdr3_aa: CASSPLLFF

v_call: TRBV11-2
d_call: TRBD1
j_call: TRBJ1-4
clone_size: -
cdr3_nt: TGTGCCAGCAGCTCGGACAGGGCGGGTAATGAAAAACTGTTTTTT
cdr3_aa: CASSSDRAGNEKLFF

v_call: TRBV7-2
d_call: TRBD1
j_call: TRBJ2-7
clone_size: few
cdr3_nt: TGTGCCAGCAGCTTCGGGGTCACAGGGGGAGGCGAGCAGTACTTC
cdr3_aa: CASSFGVTGGGEQYF

v_call: TRBV6-1
d_call: TRBD2
j_call: TRBJ2-5
clone_size: -
cdr3_nt: TGTGCCAGCAGTGAATTAATAGCGGGGGCCGGGAAGACCCAGTACTTC
cdr3_aa: CASSELIAGAGKTQYF

v_call: TRBV13
d_call: TRBD1
j_call: TRBJ2-2
clone_size: few
cdr3_nt: TGTGCCAGCAGCGCCTACAGGGGTTCTGGGGAGCTGTTTTTT
cdr3_aa: CASSAYRGSGELFF

v_call: TRBV12-3/TRBV12-4
d_call: -
j_call: TRBJ1-6
clone_size: many
cdr3_nt: TGTGCCAGCAGTTTACAGGCAAATTCACCCCTCCACTTT
cdr3_aa: CASSLQANSPLHF

v_call: TRBV20-1
d_call: TRBD1
j_call: TRBJ2-7
clone_size: few
cdr3_nt: TGCAGTGCTAGATCCGACAGGGAAACCTACGAGCAGTACTTC
cdr3_aa: CSARSDRETYEQYF

v_call: TRBV7-2
d_call: -
j_call: TRBJ2-1
clone_size: -
cdr3_nt: TGTGCCAGCAGCCCGAGCGGTTGGGCTGCCTCCTACAATGAGCAGTTCTTC
cdr3_aa: CASSPSGWAASYNEQFF

v_call: TRBV4-1
d_call: TRBD1
j_call: TRBJ2-7
clone_size: -
cdr3_nt: TGCGCCAGCAGCCAAGGGACAGGAGGTATCTCCTACGAGCAGTACTTC
cdr3_aa: CASSQGTGGISYEQYF

v_call: TRBV25-1
d_call: -
j_call: TRBJ1-6
clone_size: many
cdr3_nt: TGTGCCAGCAGTGGTCACGGAGGTCCACCCCTCCACTTT
cdr3_aa: CASSGHGGPPLHF

v_call: TRBV14
d_call: TRBD1
j_call: TRBJ2-1
clone_size: many
cdr3_nt: TGTGCCAGCAGCCAAGTTAGAGGGACAGGCACTCCATTCTCCTACAATGAGCAGTTCTTC
cdr3_aa: CASSQVRGTGTPFSYNEQFF

v_call: TRBV13
d_call: -
j_call: TRBJ2-3
clone_size: few
cdr3_nt: TGTGCCAGCAGCTTATTTAGGTACGATACGCAGTATTTT
cdr3_aa: CASSLFRYDTQYF

v_call: TRBV12-5
d_call: -
j_call: TRBJ2-7
clone_size: -
cdr3_nt: TGTGCTAGTAGCCCCACAGGGGACTCATACTACGAGCAGTACTTC
cdr3_aa: CASSPTGDSYYEQYF

v_call: TRBV10-3
d_call: -
j_call: TRBJ1-4
clone_size: many
cdr3_nt: TGTGCCATCAGTGAGAAAAACGAAAAACTGTTTTTT
cdr3_aa: CAISEKNEKLFF

v_call: TRBV5-1
d_call: TRBD1
j_call: TRBJ1-3
clone_size: -
cdr3_nt: TGCGCCAGCAGCTTGGAAGGGACAGCACTGAGAGGAAACACCATATATTTT
cdr3_aa: CASSLEGTALRGNTIYF

v_call: TRBV11-2
d_call: -
j_call: TRBJ2-2
clone_size: few
cdr3_nt: TGTGCCAGCAGCTCCAGCCTCGGGACGGCGAACACCGGGGAGCTGTTTTTT
cdr3_aa: CASSSSLGTANTGELFF

v_call: TRBV5-1
d_call: -
j_call: TRBJ2-7
clone_size: -
cdr3_nt: TGCGCCAGCAGCACATGGACAGGGACTACCTACGAGCAGTACTTC
cdr3_aa: CASSTWTGTTYEQYF

v_call: TRBV5-1
d_call: -
j_call: TRBJ2-1
clone_size: -
cdr3_nt: TGCGCCAGCAGCTTTCGGACGTTGAGCTCCTACAATGAGCAGTTCTTC
cdr3_aa: CASSFRTLSSYNEQFF

v_call: TRBV9
d_call: -
j_call: TRBJ2-1
clone_size: -
cdr3_nt: TGTGCCAGCAGCGTAGGGGGTAGCGCCTCCTACAATGAGCAGTTCTTC
cdr3_aa: CASSVGGSASYNEQFF

v_call: TRBV12-3/TRBV12-4
d_call: TRBD2
j_call: TRBJ2-3
clone_size: many
cdr3_nt: TGTGCCAGCAGTCAAAGACTAGCAATCCCAGATACGCAGTATTTT
cdr3_aa: CASSQRLAIPDTQYF

v_call: TRBV20-1
d_call: TRBD1
j_call: TRBJ2-3
clone_size: -
cdr3_nt: TGCAGTGCTAGAGAATGGTTTGGGGACAGGGGAAGGGATACGCAGTATTTT
cdr3_aa: CSAREWFGDRGRDTQYF

v_call: TRBV27
d_call: -
j_call: TRBJ2-2
clone_size: few
cdr3_nt: TGTGCCAGCAGTTTAGCGCGGATGAGCGGGGAGCTGTTTTTT
cdr3_aa: CASSLARMSGELFF

v_call: TRBV12-3/TRBV12-4
d_call: -
j_call: TRBJ2-2
clone_size: many
cdr3_nt: TGTGCCAGCAGTTTAGTTCTGGAGGCGGGATTTTCCGGGGAGCTGTTTTTT
cdr3_aa: CASSLVLEAGFSGELFF

v_call: TRBV20-1
d_call: -
j_call: TRBJ1-5
clone_size: few
cdr3_nt: TGCAGTGCTAGAGATCGGCACAATCAGCCCCAGCATTTT
cdr3_aa: CSARDRHNQPQHF

v_call: TRBV20-1
d_call: -
j_call: TRBJ2-3
clone_size: -
cdr3_nt: TGCAGTGCTAGAGATCGGGGCAGGGGCACAGATACGCAGTATTTT
cdr3_aa: CSARDRGRGTDTQYF

v_call: TRBV15
d_call: TRBD2
j_call: TRBJ2-5
clone_size: -
cdr3_nt: TGTGCCACCAGCAGAGATCGGGTAGCGGGGGGCCCGTACCAAGAGACCCAGTACTTC
cdr3_aa: CATSRDRVAGGPYQETQYF

v_call: TRBV20-1
d_call: TRBD1
j_call: TRBJ2-1
clone_size: -
cdr3_nt: TGCAGTGCTAGAGAAGAAGGGGGCGACCACAATGAGCAGTTCTTC
cdr3_aa: CSAREEGGDHNEQFF

v_call: TRBV7-9
d_call: TRBD1
j_call: TRBJ2-5
clone_size: few
cdr3_nt: TGTGCCAGCAGCACCTGGACAGGGCGAGAGACCCAGTACTTC
cdr3_aa: CASSTWTGRETQYF

v_call: TRBV15
d_call: -
j_call: TRBJ2-1
clone_size: many
cdr3_nt: TGTGCCACCAGAGTAGCGGGGACAGGGCAGTTCTTC
cdr3_aa: CATRVAGTGQFF

v_call: TRBV12-3/TRBV12-4
d_call: -
j_call: TRBJ2-7
clone_size: -
cdr3_nt: TGTGCCAGCAGTTTAGGGGACGGCCGCGACGAGCAGTACTTC
cdr3_aa: CASSLGDGRDEQYF

v_call: TRBV20-1
d_call: TRBD2
j_call: TRBJ2-7
clone_size: -
cdr3_nt: TGCAGTGCTAGAGACCTAGCGGGCCCCTCCTACGAGCAGTACTTC
cdr3_aa: CSARDLAGPSYEQYF

v_call: TRBV20-1
d_call: TRBD2
j_call: TRBJ2-2
clone_size: many
cdr3_nt: TGCAGTGCTAGAAGGGCCGGGGGGACCTCCACCGGGGAGCTGTTTTTT
cdr3_aa: CSARRAGGTSTGELFF